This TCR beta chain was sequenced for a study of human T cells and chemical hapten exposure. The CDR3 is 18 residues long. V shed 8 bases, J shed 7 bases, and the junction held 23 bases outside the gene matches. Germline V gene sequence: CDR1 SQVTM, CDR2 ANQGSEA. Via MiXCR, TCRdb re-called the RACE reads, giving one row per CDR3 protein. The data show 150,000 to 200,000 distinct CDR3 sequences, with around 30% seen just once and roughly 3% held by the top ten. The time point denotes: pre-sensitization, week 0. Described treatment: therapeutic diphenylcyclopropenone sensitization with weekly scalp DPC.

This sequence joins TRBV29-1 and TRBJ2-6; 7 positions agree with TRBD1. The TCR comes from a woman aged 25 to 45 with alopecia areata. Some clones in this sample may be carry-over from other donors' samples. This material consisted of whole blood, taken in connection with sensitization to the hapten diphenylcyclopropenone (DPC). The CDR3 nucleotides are TGCAGCTACCCAGGACAGGCACTCAGGGGCACCACAGCCAACGTCCTGACTTTC. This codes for CSYPGQALRGTTANVLTF.